Sequencing of this TCR beta chain was carried out in a study of chemoradiotherapy in HPV16-positive cancers (dated by TCRdb to 2021 to 2024). For the study in its entirety: Using functional T-cell assays on cells from two HPV16-positive patients, the researchers defined candidate HPV-specific T-cell clones and common TCR motifs. Whether T-cell immunity against the HPV oncoproteins E6 and E7 changes during chemoradiotherapy and whether survival is affected by this immunity were examined in the study. The candidate HPV-specific TCRs and motifs were then tracked in TCR repertoires from 86 patients with HPV-related cancers.

Points on this clone: What this receptor recognizes is not known. The sample holds no much larger clone one base away, and base qualities are not on file.

Beyond this particular receptor, the publication reports: Expansion of candidate HPV-specific clones and E7-related TCR motifs was observed in the tumor microenvironment during treatment, whereas no such expansion was observed for non-HPV-specific T cells. The functional definition of HPV-specific T cells came from only a couple of HPV16-positive patients, and the survival association was reported for HPV16-positive patients. In HPV16-positive patients, expansion of HPV-responsive T cells during chemoradiotherapy was associated with improved recurrence-free survival.

Repertoires were sampled multiple times during chemoradiotherapy, which allowed clonal expansion in the tumor microenvironment to be followed. Library construction relied on the immunoSEQ multiplex PCR assay. In its TCRdb copy, this immuneACCESS table keeps in-frame sequences only and misses some clones. Where compared with another copy, unresolved V genes explain less than half of these, and the others have no known cause. The sample has around 14,000 clones on record, around 80% of them singletons. Roughly a tenth of the sample comes from the top ten. This receptor was obtained from a human donor with HPV-associated anogenital cancer. Sampling was carried out from a patient who underwent chemoradiotherapy.

The sequenced DNA is TGTGCCAGCAGCTTGGCGACTGGGAGGGTCGTGTTCTTC. Translated, this is CASSLATGRVVFF. The rearranged segments are TRBV7-9 and TRBJ2-1, with 7 central nucleotides matching TRBD2. The CDR3, cysteine through phenylalanine, is 13 amino acids long. Only the CDR3 region is kept as DNA, spanning 39 bases read in frame from base 1. Looking up the germline V gene (reference sequence) yields CDR1 SEHNR and CDR2 FQNEAQ. V ends up 3 bases short and J 15 bases short, with an unmatched junction base count of 11.